A selection of T cell receptor beta chains follows, all from one sample in a study of vaccination effects on CD4 cells after COVID-19. Assay: immunoSEQ multiplex PCR; the TCRdb copy retains only in-frame clones and omits some. This sample has roughly 70,000 clones, with around four fifths found just once. No antigen has been assigned to these receptors. The sample here was CD4+ T cells from PBMCs cultured with HCoV-OC43 spike peptides, taken after COVID-19 vaccination. The receptors stem from a human donor who received a COVID-19 vaccine. CDR3s include the opening cysteine and the closing phenylalanine or tryptophan. Fields, in order: D gene, J gene, V gene, clone size, CDR3 length, CDR3 protein, CDR3 DNA. A D gene is named only where the DNA matches it firmly. The size entry is marked missing in some rows and otherwise reads once, few, many or a size class.

>NA|TRBJ1-2|TRBV6-5|NA|15
CASSPKTPENYGYTF
TGTGCCAGCAGCCCAAAGACCCCTGAAAACTATGGCTACACCTTC
>NA|TRBJ2-5|TRBV4-1|NA|15
CASSQVSQAQKTQYF
TGCGCCAGCAGCCAAGTATCGCAGGCCCAAAAGACCCAGTACTTC
>TRBD1|TRBJ1-1|TRBV2|NA|15
CASTRGDSANTEAFF
TGTGCCAGCACCCGAGGGGACAGCGCGAACACTGAAGCTTTCTTT
>TRBD1|TRBJ1-6|TRBV9|NA|15
CASSVGGQYNSPLHF
TGTGCCAGCAGCGTAGGGGGACAGTATAATTCACCCCTCCACTTT
>TRBD1|TRBJ1-1|TRBV6-2/TRBV6-3|few|16
CASSYQGAAPSSEAFF
TGTGCCAGCAGTTACCAGGGGGCTGCGCCTTCGTCAGAAGCTTTCTTT
>NA|TRBJ2-1|TRBV5-1|NA|13
CASSSSEYNEQFF
TGCGCCAGCAGCTCTAGCGAGTACAATGAGCAGTTCTTC
>NA|TRBJ1-6|TRBV6-2/TRBV6-3|NA|13
CASSYSIQAPLHF
TGTGCCAGCAGTTACTCCATACAAGCACCCCTCCACTTT
>NA|TRBJ1-5|TRBV24-1|once|15
CATSDTGQGNQPQHF
TGTGCCACCAGTGACACGGGCCAGGGCAATCAGCCCCAGCATTTT
>NA|TRBJ1-4|TRBV5-1|NA|14
CASSLDITNEKLFF
TGCGCCAGCAGCTTGGACATTACTAATGAAAAACTGTTTTTT
>NA|TRBJ1-1|TRBV24-1|once|15
CATSDSRVGNTEAFF
TGTGCCACCAGTGATTCCAGGGTAGGGAACACTGAAGCTTTCTTT